This TCR beta chain was identified during a study of cytomegalovirus exposure and HLA in healthy donors. Profiled with immunoSEQ multiplex PCR; TCRdb holds only in-frame clones, not every one. The sample comprises 160,000 or so clones, roughly 83% of which are singletons, and more than 8.5% rests with the top ten. This CDR3 region has 15 residues. V was shortened by 4 bases and J by 0 bases, with 10 bases between the two germline ends. The germline CDR1 and CDR2 sequences are MGHRA and YSYEKL. The TCR originated in a man between 25 and 39 years old in good health and CMV-seropositive. Sequencing used PBMCs. The rearrangement links TRBV4-1 to TRBJ2-4; a weak D match, TRBD1 (5 bases). The CDR3 reads CASSLGQVAKNIQYF. Here the CDR3 DNA reads TGCGCCAGCAGCCTTGGACAAGTAGCCAAAAACATTCAGTACTTC.